This TCR beta chain originates from a study of OX40 agonist ivuxolimab in advanced cancers. Study details: Ivuxolimab was delivered to patients intravenously every 2 weeks at doses spanning 0.01 to 10 mg/kg. Hepatocellular carcinoma, melanoma, renal cell or head and neck cancer was diagnosed in the dose-escalation patients. Findings of the study overall: Expanded clones were, on average, more numerous among CD8+ T cells than CD4+.

Some clones are missing from TCRdb's copy, which holds only in-frame ones; the method was immunoSEQ multiplex PCR. The sample comprises roughly 25,000 clones, 65% to 80% of which are singletons, and 12% to 15% rests with the top ten. On this clone: Its cognate antigen is unknown.

The germline V and J ends were trimmed by 1 base and 4 bases, with 20 bases remaining between them. The CDR3 has 18 residues. Germline CDR1 and CDR2: SGHVS and FQNEAQ. The TCR sequence derives from an adult with an advanced solid tumor such as melanoma, head and neck, liver or kidney cancer. The gene calls are TRBV7-8 and TRBJ1-3, with D possibly matching TRBD1 (5 bases). The sample in question was CD4+ or CD8+ T cells sorted from blood, obtained in a trial of the OX40 agonist ivuxolimab. This CDR3 reads CASSLGHFQGPLGNTIYF. CDR3 sequence (DNA): TGTGCCAGCAGCTTAGGTCATTTCCAGGGCCCTCTAGGAAACACCATATATTTT. Together with reference TRBV7-8 and TRBJ1-3, the CDR3 gives the full variable domain: GAGVSQSPRYKVAKRGQDVALRCDPISGHVSLFWYQQALGQGPEFLTYFQNEAQLDKSGLPSDRFFAERPEGSVSTLKIQRTQQEDSAVYLCASSLGHFQGPLGNTIYFGEGSWLTVV.